A single T cell receptor beta chain is shown here with its context. Measured with immunoSEQ multiplex PCR; TCRdb has only the in-frame clones, and not every one. The table has approximately 300,000 clones, about 90% seen once; the top ten hold 6.3%. The sample belongs to a study of blood T cell repertoires in COVID-19. Followed longitudinally, the Seattle patients had been enrolled during active infection. The receptor comes from a woman between 45 and 65 years old with COVID-19, enrolled during active disease. The material sequenced was peripheral blood.

The CDR3 nucleotides are TGTGCCTGGAGTGAAGGGACAGGGCCTTCCTCTGGAAACACCATATATTTT. Translation: CAWSEGTGPSSGNTIYF. The V and J genes are TRBV30 and TRBJ1-3; TRBD1 matches 9 bases. V shed 1 base, J shed 0 bases, and the junction held 7 bases outside the gene matches. Germline CDR1 GTSNPN, CDR2 SVGIG (reference sequence). This CDR3 is 17 amino acids long.